A single sample gave rise to the 21 T cell receptor beta chains below, sequenced in a study of CD8 T cells in ankylosing spondylitis (dated by TCRdb to between 2016 and 2019). The library was obtained by 5' RACE. TCRdb records Illumina HiSeq 2500 as the sequencer. TCRdb reprocessed the public reads (quality trimming at Q25 with fastp, clone calling with MiXCR) and kept in-frame beta chains. Rows are combined by CDR3 protein, so each entry shows the most common genes and DNA. For this sample the table gives roughly 150,000 distinct CDR3 sequences, of which under 35% were detected only once. The ten largest clonotypes hold over 5.5% of the sample. Sequenced sample: synovial fluid, either unsorted or a sorted T cell fraction (not recorded which). The source of these receptors is a male donor with ankylosing spondylitis.

The chain is built from TRBV7-2 and TRBJ2-7; D may be TRBD2 (6 bases). The V gene's germline CDR1 is SGHTA and CDR2 FQGNSA. V lost 2 bases, J lost 4 bases, and 15 bases lay in between. The CDR3 has 15 amino acids. In nucleotides, the CDR3 is TGTGCCAGCAGCTTATATCCGGGAGAAGGATACGAGCAGTACTTC. Protein: CASSLYPGEGYEQYF.

The chain has TRBV7-2 and TRBJ1-2; D unresolved. The CDR3 totals 13 residues. CDR1 is SGHTA, CDR2 FQGNSA, per germline. The V end lost 1 base, the J end lost 9 bases, and 12 bases lay between the germline ends. CDR3: CASSLDLAESYTF. CDR3 nucleotides: TGTGCCAGCAGCTTAGATCTCGCTGAGAGCTACACCTTC. Variable domain in full (rest from reference TRBV7-2 and TRBJ1-2): GAGVSQSPSNKVTEKGKDVELRCDPISGHTALYWYRQSLGQGLEFLIYFQGNSAPDKSGLPSDRFSAERTGGSVSTLTIQRTQQEDSAVYLCASSLDLAESYTFGSGTRLTVV.

V and J are TRBV12-3 or TRBV12-4 and TRBJ2-7; the D call may be TRBD1 or TRBD2 (7 bases each). The length of the CDR3 is 15 residues. V lost 1 base and J 2 bases, leaving 12 bases between the germline ends. The CDR3 sequence is CASSLERDRAYEQYF. The CDR3, as DNA: TGTGCCAGCAGTTTAGAGCGGGACAGAGCCTACGAGCAGTACTTC.

The V gene is TRBV4-2, the J gene TRBJ2-2, with 9 bases lining up with TRBD2. The germline gives CDR1 LGHNA, CDR2 YNFKEQ. V shed 2 bases, J shed 4 bases, and the junction held 8 bases outside the gene matches. The CDR3 length is 17 residues. CDR3 in DNA: TGTGCCAGCAGCCAATGGGGTAGCGGGGGACCCACCGGGGAGCTGTTTTTT. Its protein product is CASSQWGSGGPTGELFF.

The chain employs TRBV19 and TRBJ2-4; no reliable D call. V was trimmed by 0 bases and J by 0 bases, leaving 3 bases between them. The CDR3 sequence is 14 residues long. Per the germline V gene, CDR1 is LNHDA and CDR2 is SQIVND (reference sequence). CDR3 nucleotide sequence: TGTGCCAGTAGTATAGAGCTAGCCAAAAACATTCAGTACTTC. Protein: CASSIELAKNIQYF.

The chain recombines TRBV6-5 with TRBJ1-1; D may be TRBD1 (6 bases). Trimming took off 2 bases at V and 1 base at J, with 14 bases between the two ends. The CDR3 totals 16 residues. The V gene's germline CDR1 is MNHEY and CDR2 SVGAGI. Here the CDR3 reads CASSYISGTRNTEAFF. The CDR3 nucleotides read TGTGCCAGCAGTTACATTTCCGGGACAAGGAACACTGAAGCTTTCTTT.

The chain recombines TRBV27 with TRBJ1-5; 9 positions match TRBD1. Germline lookup yields CDR1 MNHEY and CDR2 SMNVEV (reference sequence). Losses at the gene ends were 6 bases for V and 1 base for J; bases not matched to a gene: 4. This CDR3 contains 15 residues. The CDR3 region has the DNA TGTGCCAGCAGGGGACAGGGTTTAAGCAATCAGCCCCAGCATTTT. Its protein is CASRGQGLSNQPQHF.

This clonotype was detected only a few times. The V gene is TRBV7-2, the J gene TRBJ1-6; D gene uncertain. The CDR3 has 14 residues. V was clipped by 1 base and J by 7 bases, with 8 bases between them. Germline loops: CDR1 SGHTA, CDR2 FQGNSA. The CDR3 DNA reads TGTGCCAGCAGCTTAGGTGGGCGGAATTCACCCCTCCACTTT. Translated: CASSLGGRNSPLHF.

The chain carries TRBV28 and TRBJ1-4; 10 bases map to TRBD1. The junction had 10 bases not matched to a gene; V was cut back by 5 bases and J by 10 bases. The germline V gene has CDR1 MDHEN and CDR2 SYDVKM. The CDR3 is 15 residues long. Here the CDR3 DNA reads TGTGCCAGCAGTCAAGAAGACAGGGGGCGGGGAAAACTGTTTTTT. Residues: CASSQEDRGRGKLFF.

The V call is TRBV10-3, the J call TRBJ2-5; no definite D call. V lost 3 bases and J lost 4, with 9 bases in between. Germline CDR1 is ENHRY and CDR2 is SYGVKD. The length of the CDR3 is 13 residues. The CDR3 sequence: CAISDVVPETQYF. The DNA of the CDR3 is TGTGCCATCAGTGACGTGGTACCAGAGACCCAGTACTTC.

As concerns this clonotype: A much larger clone differs from this one at a single base, so this may be a read error. The chain has TRBV14 and TRBJ2-3, with 7 bases identical to TRBD2. Looked up from germline, CDR1 is SGHDN and CDR2 is FVKESK. The CDR3 runs to 16 residues. V shed 4 bases, J shed 4 bases, and the junction held 11 bases outside the gene matches. For the CDR3, the DNA is TGTGCCAGCAGCCGGGGAGGACTAGTGTCGGCAGATACGCAGTATTTT. It encodes CASSRGGLVSADTQYF. Complete variable domain (other parts from reference TRBV14 and TRBJ2-3): EAGVTQFPSHSVIEKGQTVTLRCDPISGHDNLYWYRRVMGKEIKFLLHFVKESKQDESGMPNNRFLAERTGGTYSTLKVQPAELEDSGVYFCASSRGGLVSADTQYFGPGTRLTVL.

This clonotype has a count of ten or more. The DNA of the CDR3 is TGTGCCAGCAGCCAAAGACTAGCGGGAGTGTACGAGCAGTACTTC. It encodes CASSQRLAGVYEQYF. This chain uses TRBV4-2 with TRBJ2-7; TRBD2 agrees at 12 bases. The CDR3 has 15 residues. Looked up from germline, CDR1 is LGHNA and CDR2 is YNFKEQ. V lost 2 bases to trimming and J lost 4 bases; unmatched junction nucleotides: 3.

In this sample, this clonotype turned up a few times. V and J are TRBV18 and TRBJ2-2, with D perhaps TRBD1 (6 bases). The germline V gene has CDR1 KGHSH and CDR2 LQKENI. With 2 bases removed from V and 0 bases from J, the gap between germline ends came to 13 bases. The CDR3 consists of 17 residues. The CDR3 loop is CASSPGSNRANTGELFF. In DNA form, the CDR3 reads TGTGCCAGCTCACCAGGGTCAAACAGGGCGAACACCGGGGAGCTGTTTTTT.

The rearrangement joins TRBV7-9 to TRBJ1-1; no reliable D call. V lost 2 bases to trimming and J lost 2 bases, with 12 bases between them. Looked up from germline, CDR1 is SEHNR and CDR2 is FQNEAQ (reference sequence). The CDR3 runs 15 residues. For the CDR3, the DNA is TGTGCCAGCAGCTTAAAATCCAAATATAACACTGAAGCTTTCTTT. Its protein product is CASSLKSKYNTEAFF.

The rearrangement uses TRBV7-9 and TRBJ1-2; a possible D gene is TRBD1 (5 bases). Per the germline V gene, CDR1 is SEHNR and CDR2 is FQNEAQ (reference sequence). With 3 bases removed from V and 7 bases from J, the gap between germline ends came to 12 bases. CDR3 size: 13 residues. CDR3 sequence: CASSLGRERGYTF. DNA of the CDR3: TGTGCCAGCAGCTTGGGCAGGGAGCGTGGCTACACCTTC. The full variable domain, in which reference TRBV7-9 and TRBJ1-2 provide the parts outside the CDR3, is DTGVSQNPRHKITKRGQNVTFRCDPISEHNRLYWYRQTLGQGPEFLTYFQNEAQLEKSRLLSDRFSAERPKGSFSTLEIQRTEQGDSAMYLCASSLGRERGYTFGSGTRLTVV.

This clonotype was seen ten or more times. The J gene is TRBJ1-4, the V gene TRBV28; weak D call: TRBD1 (6 bases). V gave up 5 bases and J gave up 3 bases, with 13 bases separating them. Germline V lookup: CDR1 MDHEN, CDR2 SYDVKM. The CDR3 runs to 15 residues. DNA for the CDR3: TGTGCCAGCAGTACCGACAGGATCCCTAATGAAAAACTGTTTTTT. Translated: CASSTDRIPNEKLFF.

This clonotype occurred many times. The chain is built from TRBV6-1 and TRBJ2-5, with TRBD2 identical over 12 bases. The CDR3 covers 15 residues. Losses at the gene ends were 2 bases for V and 2 bases for J; bases not matched to a gene: 0. Germline CDR1 reads MNHNS; CDR2 reads SASEGT. Here the CDR3 DNA reads TGTGCCAGCAGTGAACTAGCGGGGGGGCAAGAGACCCAGTACTTC. This codes for CASSELAGGQETQYF.

The table lists this clonotype with a few counts. The chain employs TRBV11-2 and TRBJ2-3; D is unclear. Germline assignment: CDR1 SGHAT and CDR2 FQNNGV. This CDR3 comprises 15 residues. The V end was cut by 1 base, the J end by 1 base, with 9 bases between. CDR3 nucleotide sequence: TGTGCCAGCAGCTTAGGGGTCCAAGGCACAGATACGCAGTATTTT. Amino acid sequence: CASSLGVQGTDTQYF.

The CDR3 DNA reads as TGTGCCAGCAGTTTAGGGGTTGCGGAAACGGCGAACACTGAAGCTTTCTTT. Translating gives CASSLGVAETANTEAFF. The chain has TRBV12-3 or TRBV12-4 and TRBJ1-1; D not certain. Trimming stripped 1 base from V and 1 base from J, with 16 bases between. This CDR3 contains 17 residues.

This clonotype was seen a handful of times. The chain is built from TRBV6-2 or TRBV6-3 and TRBJ2-2; TRBD2 aligns across 8 bases. The V gene end was trimmed by 6 bases and the J gene end by 4 bases; junction bases not matched to a gene: 7. CDR1 MNHEY and CDR2 SVGEGT come from the germline V gene. The CDR3 runs 15 residues. The CDR3 protein is CASRRTSNPTGELFF. The CDR3 nucleotides read TGTGCCAGCAGGCGGACTAGCAACCCCACCGGGGAGCTGTTTTTT.

This clonotype has just a few counts. The chain combines TRBV30 with TRBJ1-3; TRBD1 aligns across 10 bases. The CDR3 is made up of 15 amino acids. V trimming: 1 base; J trimming: 4 bases; junction bases outside the gene matches: 4. Per germline, CDR1 GTSNPN and CDR2 SVGIG (reference sequence). As DNA, the CDR3 is TGTGCCTGGAGTGGGACAGGGGGGAAGGGAAACACCATATATTTT. It translates to CAWSGTGGKGNTIYF.